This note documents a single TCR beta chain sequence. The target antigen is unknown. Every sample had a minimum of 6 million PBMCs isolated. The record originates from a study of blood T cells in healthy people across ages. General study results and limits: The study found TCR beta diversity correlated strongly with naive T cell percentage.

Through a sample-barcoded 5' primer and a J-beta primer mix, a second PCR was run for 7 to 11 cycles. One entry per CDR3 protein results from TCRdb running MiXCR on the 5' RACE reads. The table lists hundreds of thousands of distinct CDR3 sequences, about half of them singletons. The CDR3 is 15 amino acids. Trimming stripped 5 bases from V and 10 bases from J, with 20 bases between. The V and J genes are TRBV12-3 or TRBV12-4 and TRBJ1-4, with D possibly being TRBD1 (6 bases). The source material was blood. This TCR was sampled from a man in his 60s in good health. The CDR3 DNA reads TGTGCCAGCAGTCCAACAGGGAGTGGGGAGAGAAAACTGTTTTTT. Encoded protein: CASSPTGSGERKLFF.